Included here is one TCR beta chain sequence, with context. Its antigen is as yet unknown. Sequencing was performed with immunoSEQ multiplex PCR; in TCRdb, only in-frame clones are kept and a portion is missing. In the table there are some 55,000 clones, more than 80% of which are singletons. The source of the sample is a study of T cell responses to AZD1222 COVID-19 vaccine. Germline lookup yields CDR1 MNHEY and CDR2 SMNVEV (reference sequence). Losses at the gene ends were 2 bases for V and 9 bases for J; bases not matched to a gene: 4. The CDR3 has 12 amino acids. General observations from the study: Variant regions that are unmutated are reportedly the target of nearly half of spike-specific TCRs. Baseline antibody screening turned up just a handful of seropositive AZD1222 recipients.

The chain recombines TRBV27 with TRBJ2-7, with 7 nucleotides matching TRBD2. This specimen was peripheral blood, taken on day 0 of AZD1222 vaccination. This sequence originates from an adult in good health. Written as DNA, the CDR3 is TGTGCCAGCAGTTTACAGGGAGGGCGGCAGTACTTC. Residues: CASSLQGGRQYF.